The next 13 T cell receptor beta chains were all read from a single sample in a study of T cell responses to AZD1222 COVID-19 vaccine. Assay: immunoSEQ multiplex PCR; the TCRdb copy retains only in-frame clones and omits some. Here the sample spans approximately 110,000 clones, 91% being singletons. This specimen consisted of peripheral blood, obtained on day 0 of AZD1222 vaccination. Source of these receptors: an adult in good health.

The genes are TRBV2 and TRBJ1-1; a possible D gene is TRBD1 (6 bases). V dropped 6 bases and J dropped 5 bases, with 16 bases sitting between them. CDR1 is SNHLY and CDR2 is FYNNEI in the germline V gene. The CDR3 is 14 residues long. CDR3 protein: CASRRDNWGTEAFF. Written as DNA, the CDR3 is TGTGCCAGCAGGAGGGACAACTGGGGGACTGAAGCTTTCTTT. The full variable domain, in which reference TRBV2 and TRBJ1-1 provide the parts outside the CDR3, is EPEVTQTPSHQVTQMGQEVILRCVPISNHLYFYWYRQILGQKVEFLVSFYNNEISEKSEIFDDQFSVERPDGSNFTLKIRSTKLEDSAMYFCASRRDNWGTEAFFGQGTRLTVV.

The count of this clone is one. The chain recombines TRBV27 with TRBJ1-2; D might be TRBD1 (5 bases). Trimming shortened V by 2 bases and J by 7 bases, and 11 bases separated the two germline ends. CDR3 length: 13 residues. Germline V CDR1 and CDR2: MNHEY, SMNVEV (reference sequence). The DNA for the CDR3 is TGTGCCAGCAGTTTACTTACAGGAGGTGGCTACACCTTC. Translation: CASSLLTGGGYTF.

This chain connects TRBV6-6 to TRBJ1-5, with a possible D match to TRBD1 (5 bases). CDR1 is MNHNY, CDR2 SVGAGI, per germline (reference sequence). V was shortened by 0 bases and J by 6 bases, with 15 bases between the two germline ends. The CDR3 totals 16 residues. The CDR3 sequence: CASSYSGGEMTQPQHF. The CDR3 DNA follows: TGTGCCAGCAGTTACTCCGGGGGGGAGATGACTCAGCCCCAGCATTTT.

This chain links TRBV30 with TRBJ1-1, with 8 nucleotides matching TRBD1. The germline gives CDR1 GTSNPN, CDR2 SVGIG (reference sequence). This CDR3 has 13 residues. V dropped 8 bases and J dropped 1; count of bases not matched to a gene: 6. The DNA of the CDR3 is TGTGCCAGGACAGGGACGGCGAACACTGAAGCTTTCTTT. It is translated as CARTGTANTEAFF.

The rearrangement joins TRBV9 to TRBJ2-3, with TRBD1 as a possible D gene (6 bases). Trimming left V 1 base short and J 7 bases short, with 16 bases between. Germline lookup yields CDR1 SGDLS and CDR2 YYNGEE. This CDR3 spans 15 amino acids. The DNA for the CDR3 is TGTGCCAGCAGCGTACAGACAGGTCTCGCACATACGCAGTATTTT. Amino acid sequence: CASSVQTGLAHTQYF.

CDR3 sequence reads: CASSFDSTNEKLFF. The CDR3 DNA sequence: TGCGCCAGCAGCTTTGATTCAACTAATGAAAAACTGTTTTTT. The V call is TRBV5-1, the J call TRBJ1-4; D remains ambiguous. CDR1 and CDR2 from the germline V gene are SGHRS and YFSETQ. V was clipped by 2 bases and J by 0 bases, with 5 bases between them. This CDR3 spans 14 amino acids.

The rearrangement uses TRBV7-8 and TRBJ1-2; a possible D gene is TRBD1 (6 bases). CDR1 and CDR2 from the germline V gene are SGHVS and FQNEAQ. The CDR3 spans 14 residues. Trimming stripped 5 bases from V and 4 bases from J, with 14 bases between. This CDR3 is CASSAVGGPYGYTF. The CDR3 DNA is TGTGCCAGCAGCGCTGTCGGGGGGCCCTATGGCTACACCTTC. The entire variable domain, with the rest obtained from reference TRBV7-8 and TRBJ1-2, is as follows: GAGVSQSPRYKVAKRGQDVALRCDPISGHVSLFWYQQALGQGPEFLTYFQNEAQLDKSGLPSDRFFAERPEGSVSTLKIQRTQQEDSAVYLCASSAVGGPYGYTFGSGTRLTVV.

The chain combines TRBV5-1 with TRBJ1-6; a weak D match, TRBD1 (6 bases). The CDR3 loop spans 15 amino acids. Per germline, CDR1 SGHRS and CDR2 YFSETQ. V was pared by 3 bases and J by 10 bases, with 17 bases between. This CDR3 is CASSSSGGQESPLHF. The DNA of the CDR3 is TGCGCCAGCAGCTCTTCCGGGGGGCAGGAATCACCCCTCCACTTT.

This chain joins TRBV4-2 and TRBJ2-5, with D tentatively TRBD2 (5 bases). The ends were cut back, 10 bases at V and 4 bases at J, with 10 bases in the middle. The CDR3 is 11 amino acids. The germline V gene encodes CDR1 LGHNA and CDR2 YNFKEQ. This chain's CDR3 is CATREGETQYF. In DNA, the CDR3 is TGTGCCACCCGTGAGGGAGAGACCCAGTACTTC.

The V call is TRBV5-1, the J call TRBJ1-1, with 9 bases fitting TRBD1. The CDR3 runs 14 residues. V was clipped by 5 bases and J by 3 bases; unmatched bases: 5. The germline V gene has CDR1 SGHRS and CDR2 YFSETQ. CDR3 sequence reads: CASSSRTGDTEAFF. The CDR3 nucleotides are TGCGCCAGCAGTTCCCGGACAGGGGACACTGAAGCTTTCTTT.

J is TRBJ2-7 and V is TRBV7-2, with 9 bases matching TRBD1. Germline V lookup: CDR1 SGHTA, CDR2 FQGNSA. V gave up 3 bases and J gave up 4 bases; unmatched junction bases: 4. CDR3 length: 14 amino acids. This CDR3 is CASSFHRGPYEQYF. Here the CDR3 DNA reads TGTGCCAGCAGCTTTCACAGGGGGCCGTACGAGCAGTACTTC.

This clone was detected only once. V is TRBV19 and J is TRBJ1-4; D unclear. Trimming removed 4 bases from V and 5 bases from J, with 11 bases in between. The germline CDR1 and CDR2 sequences are LNHDA and SQIVND (reference sequence). This CDR3 region has 14 residues. Here the CDR3 reads CASSTPTSNEKLFF. The CDR3 bases are TGTGCCAGTAGTACTCCCACGTCAAATGAAAAACTGTTTTTT.

The rearrangement joins TRBV12-3 or TRBV12-4 to TRBJ2-1, with a possible D match to TRBD2 (6 bases). CDR3 length: 12 residues. Trimming shortened V by 4 bases and J by 15 bases, and 16 bases separated the two germline ends. The CDR3 DNA sequence: TGTGCCAGCAGTTCTCCGAAAGACGGGGGGTTCTTC. It yields the protein CASSSPKDGGFF.